Each of the 9 T cell receptor beta chains below was sequenced from the same sample in a study of Ad26.COV2.S vaccination and SARS-CoV-2 variants. As to treatment: 15 to 20 received Ad26.COV2.S at low or high dose, single or two shots; several received placebo; per-sample allocation not given. Collection of the samples took place on day 63 after the first injection of vaccine or placebo. The repertoire was sequenced with immunoSEQ multiplex PCR; TCRdb's copy has only in-frame clones and lacks some. This table holds a few hundred thousand clones, roughly 90% found once. The material was peripheral blood, obtained in a trial of Ad26.COV2.S vaccine versus placebo. The receptor source for this set is a person between 18 and 65 years old who received the Ad26.COV2.S COVID-19 vaccine or a placebo.

The chain joins TRBV6-5 to TRBJ1-5; D not resolved. CDR1 MNHEY and CDR2 SVGAGI come from the germline V gene. The V and J ends lost 6 bases and 7 bases respectively, with 13 bases between them. This CDR3 comprises 13 residues. The DNA for the CDR3 is TGTGCCAGCAGCGACTCCTCGACCCAGCCCCAGCATTTT. Protein: CASSDSSTQPQHF.

The chain uses TRBV9 and TRBJ2-2; 7 positions match TRBD2. CDR3 size: 16 residues. From germline, CDR1 is SGDLS and CDR2 YYNGEE. The J segment lost 1 base and the V segment lost 2 bases, leaving 5 bases of the junction unmatched. CDR3 loop: CASSVGTGGNTGELFF. Here the CDR3 DNA reads TGTGCCAGCAGCGTCGGTACGGGGGGGAACACCGGGGAGCTGTTTTTT.

This chain joins TRBV5-1 and TRBJ2-3; D is possibly TRBD1 or TRBD2 (7 bases each). Trimming removed 4 bases from V and 2 bases from J, with 17 bases in between. Germline V gene sequence: CDR1 SGHRS, CDR2 YFSETQ. The CDR3 runs 16 residues. CDR3 coding DNA: TGCGCCAGCAGCAGACAGGGAGGGGGAAACACAGATACGCAGTATTTT. Its translation: CASSRQGGGNTDTQYF.

V and J are TRBV27 and TRBJ1-2; D perhaps matches TRBD1 (5 bases). The CDR3 has 15 residues. Trimming removed 5 bases from V and 4 bases from J, with 17 bases in between. Germline V gives CDR1 MNHEY, CDR2 SMNVEV (reference sequence). CDR3 region: CASSPRGTALYGYTF. Here the CDR3 DNA reads TGTGCCAGCAGTCCTCGGGGGACGGCCCTCTATGGCTACACCTTC.

The chain has TRBV3-1 (or the pseudogene TRBV3-2) and TRBJ2-7; D not resolved. Germline V CDR1 and CDR2: LGHDT, YNNKEL (reference sequence). Trimming removed 4 bases from V and 3 bases from J, with 10 bases in between. The CDR3 is 13 amino acids. The CDR3 reads CASSRSQNYEQYF. CDR3 DNA sequence: TGTGCCAGCAGCCGGTCGCAGAACTACGAGCAGTACTTC.

The chain employs TRBV28 and TRBJ1-5; no reliable D call. V lost 7 bases, J lost 2 bases, and 9 bases lay in between. The V gene's germline CDR1 is MDHEN and CDR2 SYDVKM. The CDR3 spans 13 residues. CDR3 residues: CASNRSGNQPQHF. For the CDR3, the DNA is TGTGCCAGCAATCGATCGGGCAATCAGCCCCAGCATTTT.

The chain links TRBV3-1 (or the pseudogene TRBV3-2) to TRBJ2-7; TRBD1 is a possible D gene (6 bases). The CDR3 contains 14 residues. Germline-derived CDR1 and CDR2 are LGHDT and YNNKEL (reference sequence). Trimming took 2 bases from V and 1 from J, leaving 9 bases between them. Here the CDR3 DNA reads TGTGCCAGCAGCCAATACAGGGTGTCCTACGAGCAGTACTTC. Translated, it gives CASSQYRVSYEQYF.

The rearrangement joins TRBV27 to TRBJ1-2, with 8 bases matching TRBD1. V shed 3 bases and J 8 bases; nucleotides not matched to a gene: 8. The germline V gene encodes CDR1 MNHEY and CDR2 SMNVEV (reference sequence). The CDR3 is 14 residues long. CDR3 in amino acids: CASSLLVAGGGYTF. CDR3 nucleotides: TGTGCCAGCAGTTTGCTAGTGGCAGGGGGCGGCTACACCTTC.

The V call is TRBV7-9, the J call TRBJ2-1; D not resolved. Trimming took 1 base from V and 2 from J, leaving 9 bases between them. Germline V gene lookup returns CDR1 SEHNR and CDR2 FQNEAQ (reference sequence). The CDR3 loop spans 15 amino acids. In DNA, the CDR3 is TGTGCCAGCAGCTTAGTTCCTAACCCCTACAATGAGCAGTTCTTC. It translates to CASSLVPNPYNEQFF.